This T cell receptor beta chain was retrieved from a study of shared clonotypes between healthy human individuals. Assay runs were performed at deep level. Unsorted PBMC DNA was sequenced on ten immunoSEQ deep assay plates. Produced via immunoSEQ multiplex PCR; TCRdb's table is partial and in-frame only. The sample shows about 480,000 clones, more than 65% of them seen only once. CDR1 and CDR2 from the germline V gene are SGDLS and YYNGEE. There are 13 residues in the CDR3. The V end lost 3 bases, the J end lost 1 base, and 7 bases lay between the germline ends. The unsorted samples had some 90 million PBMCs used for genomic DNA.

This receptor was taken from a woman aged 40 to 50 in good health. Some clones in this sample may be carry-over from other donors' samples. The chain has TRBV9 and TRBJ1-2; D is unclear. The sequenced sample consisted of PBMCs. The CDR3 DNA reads TGTGCCAGCAGCGCCAGGATTAACTATGGCTACACCTTC. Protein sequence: CASSARINYGYTF.